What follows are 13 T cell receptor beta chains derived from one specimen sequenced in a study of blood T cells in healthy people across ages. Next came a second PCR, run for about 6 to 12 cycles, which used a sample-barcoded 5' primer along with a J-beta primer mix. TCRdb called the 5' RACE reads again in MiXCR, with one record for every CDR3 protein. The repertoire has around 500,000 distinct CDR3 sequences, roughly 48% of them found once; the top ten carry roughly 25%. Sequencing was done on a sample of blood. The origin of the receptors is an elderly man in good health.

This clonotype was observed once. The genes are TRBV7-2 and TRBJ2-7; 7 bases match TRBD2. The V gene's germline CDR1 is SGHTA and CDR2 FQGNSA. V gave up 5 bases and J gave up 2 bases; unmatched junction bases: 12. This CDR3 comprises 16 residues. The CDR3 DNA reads TGTGCCAGCAGCCCGAGTGGGGGAGGGAGTCCCTACGAGCAGTACTTC. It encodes CASSPSGGGSPYEQYF.

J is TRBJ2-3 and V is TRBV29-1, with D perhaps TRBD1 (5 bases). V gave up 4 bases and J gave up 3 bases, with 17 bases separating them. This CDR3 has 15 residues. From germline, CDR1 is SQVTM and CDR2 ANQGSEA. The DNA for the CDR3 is TGCAGCGTTGTACCTAGGCAGGGAAGGACAGATACGCAGTATTTT. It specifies CSVVPRQGRTDTQYF.

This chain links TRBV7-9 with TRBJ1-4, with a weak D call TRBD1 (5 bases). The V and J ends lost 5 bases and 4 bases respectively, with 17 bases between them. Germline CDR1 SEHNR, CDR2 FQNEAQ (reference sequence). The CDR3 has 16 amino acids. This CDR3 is CASSQATGRDNEKLFF. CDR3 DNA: TGTGCCAGCAGCCAGGCCACGGGACGGGATAATGAAAAACTGTTTTTT.

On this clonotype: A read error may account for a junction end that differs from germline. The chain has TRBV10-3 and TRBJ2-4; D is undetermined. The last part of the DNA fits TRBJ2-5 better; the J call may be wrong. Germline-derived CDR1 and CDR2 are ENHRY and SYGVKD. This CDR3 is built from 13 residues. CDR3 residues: CAVSESSLETQYF. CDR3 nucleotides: TGTGCCGTCAGTGAGTCGTCTCTGGAGACCCAGTACTTC.

Here the CDR3 DNA reads TGTGCCTGGAGTGTTGGGGGGTATGGTGGTCAGCCCCAGCATTTT. As protein: CAWSVGGYGGQPQHF. The rearrangement joins TRBV30 to TRBJ1-5; TRBD1 is a possible D gene (5 bases). Trimming cost V 0 bases and J 6 bases, with 15 bases left between them. CDR3 size: 15 residues. Germline CDR1 is GTSNPN and CDR2 is SVGIG (reference sequence).

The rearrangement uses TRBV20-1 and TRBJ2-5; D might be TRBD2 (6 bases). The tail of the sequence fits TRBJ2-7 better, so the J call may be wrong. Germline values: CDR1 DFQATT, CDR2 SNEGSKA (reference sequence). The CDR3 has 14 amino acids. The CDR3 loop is CSARRDAHSYEQYF. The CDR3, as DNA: TGCAGTGCCAGGCGGGACGCACACTCCTACGAGCAGTACTTC.

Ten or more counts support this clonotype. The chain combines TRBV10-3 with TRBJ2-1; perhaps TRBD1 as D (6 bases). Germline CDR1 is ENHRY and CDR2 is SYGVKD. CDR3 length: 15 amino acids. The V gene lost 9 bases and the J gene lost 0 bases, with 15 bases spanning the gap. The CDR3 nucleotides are TGTGCCATAAAGGCCCAGGGGAGCTCCTACAATGAGCAGTTCTTC. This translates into CAIKAQGSSYNEQFF.

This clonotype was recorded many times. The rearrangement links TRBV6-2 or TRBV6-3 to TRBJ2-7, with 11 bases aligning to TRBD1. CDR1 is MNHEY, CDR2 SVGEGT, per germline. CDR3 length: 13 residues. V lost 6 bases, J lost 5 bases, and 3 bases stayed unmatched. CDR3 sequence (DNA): TGTGCCAGCAGGCGGACAGGGGGCCACGAGCAGTACTTC. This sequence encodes CASRRTGGHEQYF.

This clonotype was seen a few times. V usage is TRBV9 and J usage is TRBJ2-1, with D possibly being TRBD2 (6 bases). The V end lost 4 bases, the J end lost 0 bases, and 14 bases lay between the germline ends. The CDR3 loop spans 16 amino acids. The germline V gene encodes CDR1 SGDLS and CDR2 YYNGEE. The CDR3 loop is CASSTTSTSSYNEQFF. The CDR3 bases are TGTGCCAGCAGCACAACTAGCACAAGCTCCTACAATGAGCAGTTCTTC.

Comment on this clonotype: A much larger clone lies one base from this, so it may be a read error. CDR3 in amino acids: CSVGESYERYF. Here the CDR3 DNA reads TGCAGCGTTGGGGAATCCTACGAGCGGTACTTC. The chain couples TRBV29-1 to TRBJ2-4; D not certain. Germline assignment: CDR1 SQVTM and CDR2 ANQGSEA. This CDR3 comprises 11 residues. V was pared by 4 bases and J by 15 bases, with 16 bases between. Full variable domain (missing parts from reference TRBV29-1 and TRBJ2-4): SAVISQKPSRDICQRGTSLTIQCQVDSQVTMMFWYRQQPGQSLTLIATANQGSEATYESGFVIDKFPISRPNLTFSTLTVSNMSPEDSSIYLCSVGESYERYFGAGTRLSVL.

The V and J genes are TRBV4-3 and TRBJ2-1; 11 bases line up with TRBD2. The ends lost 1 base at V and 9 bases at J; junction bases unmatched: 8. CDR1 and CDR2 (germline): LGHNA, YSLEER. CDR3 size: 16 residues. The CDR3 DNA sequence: TGCGCCAGCAGCCAAGGGCTAGCGGGGGGAAAGGGTGAGCAGTTCTTC. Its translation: CASSQGLAGGKGEQFF.

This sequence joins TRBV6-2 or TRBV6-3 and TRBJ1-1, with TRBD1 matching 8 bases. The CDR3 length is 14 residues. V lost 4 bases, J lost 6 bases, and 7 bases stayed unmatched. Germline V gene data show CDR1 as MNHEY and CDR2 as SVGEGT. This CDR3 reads CASSWETGGPEAFF. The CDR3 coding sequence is TGTGCCAGCAGTTGGGAAACAGGGGGACCTGAAGCTTTCTTT.

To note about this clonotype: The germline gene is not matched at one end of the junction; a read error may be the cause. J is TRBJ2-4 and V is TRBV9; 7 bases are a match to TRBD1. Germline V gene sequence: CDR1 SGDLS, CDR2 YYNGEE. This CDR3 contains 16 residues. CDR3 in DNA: TGTGCCAGCAGCATATATGACAGGGCGGCCAAAAACATTCGGTACTTC. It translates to CASSIYDRAAKNIRYF.